This TCR beta chain was observed in a study of T cell repertoires in cytomegalovirus infection. The wider study: Recently identified HLA-C-restricted CMV epitopes were among the peptides used. Study observations and caveats: The response measured ex vivo was dominated by TCR beta clonotypes (HLA-C-restricted and CMV-specific). Summed frequency of public TCR beta families distinguished CMV carriers with the relevant HLA.

MiXCR, run by TCRdb on the reads, gives a single entry per CDR3 protein. The sample records 680,000 or so distinct CDR3 sequences, around 31% being singletons. Germline V gene lookup returns CDR1 MNHNY and CDR2 SVGAGI (reference sequence). The CDR3 is 16 amino acids. J lost 6 bases, V lost 7 bases, and 13 bases had no gene match. About this clonotype: Antigen unknown.

The chain links TRBV6-6 to TRBJ2-3, with 10 bases aligning to TRBD2. The receptor was derived from a human donor in good health (CMV status not recorded). Some clones in this sample may be carry-over from other donors' samples. The source was cultured PBMCs, collected from culture after CMV antigen stimulation. The CDR3 sequence: CASMRLAGFTGDTQYF. Written as DNA, the CDR3 is TGTGCCAGCATGCGACTAGCGGGTTTTACGGGGGATACGCAGTATTTT.